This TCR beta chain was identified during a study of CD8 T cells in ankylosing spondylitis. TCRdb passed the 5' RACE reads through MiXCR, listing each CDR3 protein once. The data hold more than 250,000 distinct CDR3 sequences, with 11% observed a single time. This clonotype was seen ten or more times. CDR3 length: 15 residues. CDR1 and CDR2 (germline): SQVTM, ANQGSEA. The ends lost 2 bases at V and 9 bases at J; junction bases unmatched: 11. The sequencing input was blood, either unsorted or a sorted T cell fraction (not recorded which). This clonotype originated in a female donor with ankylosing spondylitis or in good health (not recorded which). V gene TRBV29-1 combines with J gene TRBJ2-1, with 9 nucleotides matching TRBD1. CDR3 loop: CSVELGQGLGGEQFF. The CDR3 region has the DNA TGCAGCGTTGAACTGGGACAGGGCTTAGGAGGTGAGCAGTTCTTC.